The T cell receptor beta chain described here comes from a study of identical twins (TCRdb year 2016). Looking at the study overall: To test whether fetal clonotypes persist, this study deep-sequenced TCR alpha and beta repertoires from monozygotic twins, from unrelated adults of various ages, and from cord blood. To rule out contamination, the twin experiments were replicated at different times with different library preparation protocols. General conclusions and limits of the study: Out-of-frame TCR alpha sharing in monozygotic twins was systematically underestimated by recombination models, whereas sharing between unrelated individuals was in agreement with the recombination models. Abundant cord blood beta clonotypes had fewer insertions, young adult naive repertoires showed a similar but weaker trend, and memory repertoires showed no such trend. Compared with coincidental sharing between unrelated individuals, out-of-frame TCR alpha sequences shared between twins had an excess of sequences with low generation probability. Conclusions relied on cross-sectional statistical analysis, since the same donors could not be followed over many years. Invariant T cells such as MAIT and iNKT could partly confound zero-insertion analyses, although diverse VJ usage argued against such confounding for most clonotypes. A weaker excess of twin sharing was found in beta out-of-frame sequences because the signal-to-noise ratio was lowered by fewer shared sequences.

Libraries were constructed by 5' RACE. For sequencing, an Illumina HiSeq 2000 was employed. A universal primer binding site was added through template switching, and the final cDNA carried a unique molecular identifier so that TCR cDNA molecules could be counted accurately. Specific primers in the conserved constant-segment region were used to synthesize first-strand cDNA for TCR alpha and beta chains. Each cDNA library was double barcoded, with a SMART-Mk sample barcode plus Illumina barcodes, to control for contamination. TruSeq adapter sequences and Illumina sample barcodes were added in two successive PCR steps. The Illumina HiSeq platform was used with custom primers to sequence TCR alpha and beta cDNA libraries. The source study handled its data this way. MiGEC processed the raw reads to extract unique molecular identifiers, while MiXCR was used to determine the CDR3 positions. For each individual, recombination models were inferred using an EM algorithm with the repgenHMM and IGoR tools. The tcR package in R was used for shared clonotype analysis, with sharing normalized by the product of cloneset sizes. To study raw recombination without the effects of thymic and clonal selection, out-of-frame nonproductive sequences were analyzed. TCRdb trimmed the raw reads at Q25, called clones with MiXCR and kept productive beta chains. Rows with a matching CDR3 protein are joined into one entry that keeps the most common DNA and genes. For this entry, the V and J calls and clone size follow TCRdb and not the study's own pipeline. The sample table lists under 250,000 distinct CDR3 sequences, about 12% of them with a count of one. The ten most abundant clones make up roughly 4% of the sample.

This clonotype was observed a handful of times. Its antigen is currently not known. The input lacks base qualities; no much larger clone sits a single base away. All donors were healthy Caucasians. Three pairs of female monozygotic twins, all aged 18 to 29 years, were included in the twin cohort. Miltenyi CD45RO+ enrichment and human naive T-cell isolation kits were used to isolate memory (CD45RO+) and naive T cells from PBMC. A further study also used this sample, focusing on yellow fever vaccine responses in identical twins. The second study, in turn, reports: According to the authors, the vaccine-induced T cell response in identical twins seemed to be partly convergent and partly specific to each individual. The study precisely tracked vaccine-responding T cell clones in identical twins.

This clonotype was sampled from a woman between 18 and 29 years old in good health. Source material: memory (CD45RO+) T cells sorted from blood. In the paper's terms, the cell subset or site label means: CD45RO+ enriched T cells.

The CDR3 loop reads CASSLVGGGNQPQHF. The nucleotide sequence is TGTGCCAGCAGCTTAGTAGGAGGGGGCAATCAGCCCCAGCATTTT. The chain was built from TRBV7-2 and TRBJ1-5; TRBD1 is a possible D gene, resting on 5 matching bases. Taken from the germline V gene, the CDR1 and CDR2 loops are SGHTA and FQGNSA. V and J are truncated by 1 base and 2 bases respectively, leaving an intervening sequence of 9 bases. The CDR3 goes from the cysteine to the phenylalanine over 15 residues. Here the CDR3 DNA is all that survives: 45 bases in frame from base 1.